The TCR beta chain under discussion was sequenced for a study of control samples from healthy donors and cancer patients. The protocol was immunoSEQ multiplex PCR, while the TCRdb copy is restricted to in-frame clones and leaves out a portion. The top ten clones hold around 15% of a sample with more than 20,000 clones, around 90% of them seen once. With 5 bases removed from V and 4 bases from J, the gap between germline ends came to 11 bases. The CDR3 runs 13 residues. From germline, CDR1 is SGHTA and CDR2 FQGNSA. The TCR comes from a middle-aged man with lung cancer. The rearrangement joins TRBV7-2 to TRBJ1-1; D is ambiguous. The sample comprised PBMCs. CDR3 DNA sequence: TGTGCCAGCAGCCAGGCTCGAGGCACTGAAGCTTTCTTT. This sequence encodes CASSQARGTEAFF.